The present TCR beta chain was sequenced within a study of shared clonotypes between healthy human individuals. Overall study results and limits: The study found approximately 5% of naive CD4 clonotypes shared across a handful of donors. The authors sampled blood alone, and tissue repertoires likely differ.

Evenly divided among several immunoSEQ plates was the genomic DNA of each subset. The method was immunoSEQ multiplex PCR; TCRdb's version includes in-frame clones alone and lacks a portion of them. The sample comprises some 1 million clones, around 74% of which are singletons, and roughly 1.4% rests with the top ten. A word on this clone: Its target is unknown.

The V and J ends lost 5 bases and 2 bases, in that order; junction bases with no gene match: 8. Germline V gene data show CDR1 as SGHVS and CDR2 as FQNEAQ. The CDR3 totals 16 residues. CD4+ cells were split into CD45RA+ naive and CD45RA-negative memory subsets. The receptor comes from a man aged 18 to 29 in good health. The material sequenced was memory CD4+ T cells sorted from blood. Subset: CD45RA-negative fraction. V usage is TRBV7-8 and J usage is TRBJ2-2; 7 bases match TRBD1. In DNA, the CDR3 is TGTGCCAGCAGCCCTAGGAACAGGGGAAACACCGGGGAGCTGTTTTTT. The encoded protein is CASSPRNRGNTGELFF.